The 21 T cell receptor beta chains in this list originate from one sample, sequenced in a study of CD8 T cells in Susac syndrome. With random hexamers, roughly 0.45 to 1 ug RNA was reverse transcribed. One entry per CDR3 protein results from TCRdb running MiXCR on the immunoSEQ multiplex PCR reads. The sample contains 150,000 to 200,000 distinct CDR3 sequences, approximately 94% of which appear only once. Material for sequencing was CD4+ T cells from PBMCs. Receptors were obtained from a human donor with Susac syndrome.

The rearrangement joins TRBV29-1 to TRBJ2-7; the D gene is possibly TRBD1 (5 bases). Deletions cut 0 bases from V and 0 bases from J, with 21 bases between. The CDR3 is 18 residues long. CDR1 is SQVTM, CDR2 ANQGSEA, per germline. CDR3 sequence reads: CSVEDMVPTDKGSYEQYF. The DNA of the CDR3 is TGCAGCGTTGAAGATATGGTCCCGACAGATAAGGGCTCCTACGAGCAGTACTTC.

The V call is TRBV7-9, the J call TRBJ1-1, with TRBD1 as a possible D gene (6 bases). Trimming removed 1 base at V and 4 bases at J, with 10 bases between. CDR1 is SEHNR and CDR2 is FQNEAQ in the germline V gene (reference sequence). This CDR3 has 14 residues. CDR3 sequence reads: CASSLEDSSTEAFF. The CDR3, as DNA: TGTGCCAGCAGCTTAGAGGACAGTTCCACTGAAGCTTTCTTT.

This clonotype was counted a single time. This chain connects TRBV30 to TRBJ2-3; D is undetermined. Germline CDR1 reads GTSNPN; CDR2 reads SVGIG (reference sequence). V was clipped by 2 bases and J by 6 bases, with 12 bases between them. The CDR3 length is 13 residues. The CDR3 loop reads CAWSPQRRDTQYF. The CDR3 DNA follows: TGTGCCTGGAGTCCCCAAAGGCGGGATACGCAGTATTTT.

The chain couples TRBV4-3 to TRBJ2-1; 9 bases line up with TRBD1. CDR1 LGHNA and CDR2 YSLEER come from the germline V gene. The junction had 8 bases not matched to a gene; V was cut back by 1 base and J by 10 bases. The CDR3 has 15 residues. CDR3 in amino acids: CASSQGRTGAREQFF. The CDR3 DNA reads TGCGCCAGCAGCCAAGGGAGGACAGGGGCGAGGGAGCAGTTCTTC.

This rearrangement joins TRBV9 to TRBJ2-1, with 7 positions matching TRBD2. In germline, CDR1 is SGDLS, CDR2 YYNGEE. J was trimmed by 0 bases and V by 4 bases; bases with no gene match: 7. The CDR3 consists of 16 residues. The CDR3 sequence is CASSHRSGSSYNEQFF. The CDR3 DNA is TGTGCCAGCAGCCACCGTAGCGGGTCCTCCTACAATGAGCAGTTCTTC.

The chain uses TRBV7-2 and TRBJ1-1, with unresolved D. CDR1 and CDR2 from the germline V gene are SGHTA and FQGNSA. The CDR3 consists of 14 residues. V gave up 1 base and J gave up 9 bases, with 15 bases separating them. The CDR3 coding sequence is TGTGCCAGCAGCTTAGATCGGGGTCGGGAGCAAGCTTTCTTT. This sequence encodes CASSLDRGREQAFF.

This sequence joins TRBV4-3 and TRBJ2-1; D gene ambiguous. The CDR3 contains 15 residues. Germline V CDR1 and CDR2: LGHNA, YSLEER. Between the trimmed V and J ends, which lost 4 bases and 0 bases, there was a span of 10 bases. The CDR3 region is CASSLKRSSYNEQFF. The CDR3, as DNA: TGCGCCAGCAGCCTCAAACGGAGCTCCTACAATGAGCAGTTCTTC.

This clonotype was picked up one time. The chain has TRBV28 and TRBJ1-1, with 7 bases aligning to TRBD1. V shed 6 bases and J 4 bases; nucleotides not matched to a gene: 8. The CDR3 is 14 amino acids. Germline V lookup: CDR1 MDHEN, CDR2 SYDVKM. The CDR3 region is CASSQGGFGTEAFF. The DNA of the CDR3 is TGTGCCAGCAGCCAGGGGGGTTTTGGCACTGAAGCTTTCTTT. Based on the CDR3 plus reference TRBV28 and TRBJ1-1, the full variable domain is DVKVTQSSRYLVKRTGEKVFLECVQDMDHENMFWYRQDPGLGLRLIYFSYDVKMKEKGDIPEGYSVSREKKERFSLILESASTNQTSMYLCASSQGGFGTEAFFGQGTRLTVV.

The rearrangement uses TRBV6-2 or TRBV6-3 and TRBJ2-7; tentative D call: TRBD1 (6 bases). Germline CDR1 MNHEY, CDR2 SVGEGT. Deletions cut 6 bases from V and 9 bases from J, with 15 bases between. The CDR3 extends over 12 amino acids. In DNA form, the CDR3 reads TGTGCCAGCAGACCCGCAGGGGTCGGGCAGTACTTC. Amino acid sequence: CASRPAGVGQYF.

CDR3 nucleotides: TGTGCCAGCAGTTACGGGCAGCGAACAAATTCACCCCTCCACTTT. It translates to CASSYGQRTNSPLHF. The chain has TRBV6-5 and TRBJ1-6; D not resolved. With 2 bases removed from V and 7 bases from J, the gap between germline ends came to 12 bases. The CDR3 runs 15 residues. CDR1 MNHEY and CDR2 SVGAGI come from the germline V gene.

The rearrangement joins TRBV5-1 to TRBJ2-1; maybe TRBD2 (6 bases). The CDR3 covers 14 residues. The germline gives CDR1 SGHRS, CDR2 YFSETQ. The ends were cut back, 0 bases at V and 6 bases at J, with 10 bases in the middle. CDR3 coding DNA: TGCGCCAGCAGCTTGGGTGTCGGGGGCAATGAGCAGTTCTTC. Encoded protein: CASSLGVGGNEQFF.

The rearrangement links TRBV6-6 to TRBJ2-3, with D perhaps matching TRBD1 or TRBD2 (5 bases each). V lost 0 bases to trimming and J lost 2 bases, with 6 bases between them. Germline V lookup: CDR1 MNHNY, CDR2 SVGAGI (reference sequence). This CDR3 contains 14 residues. The CDR3 loop reads CASSYSGTTDTQYF. In DNA, the CDR3 is TGTGCCAGCAGTTACTCGGGGACCACAGATACGCAGTATTTT.

The gene calls are TRBV10-3 and TRBJ2-1, with 13 positions matching TRBD2. This CDR3 contains 14 residues. V gave up 7 bases and J gave up 6 bases; unmatched junction bases: 3. The germline V gene has CDR1 ENHRY and CDR2 SYGVKD. The CDR3 region has the DNA TGTGCCATCAAGACTAGCGGGGGGACCAATGAGCAGTTCTTC. This sequence encodes CAIKTSGGTNEQFF.

The CDR3 sequence is CASSATAAQETQYF. The CDR3 DNA reads as TGTGCCAGCAGCGCTACAGCTGCACAAGAGACCCAGTACTTC. The chain is built from TRBV9 and TRBJ2-5; D is unclear. Germline V CDR1 and CDR2: SGDLS, YYNGEE. The CDR3 is 14 residues long. V was trimmed by 3 bases and J by 2 bases, leaving 11 bases between them.

The sample holds one count of this clonotype. The V call is TRBV20-1, the J call TRBJ1-3; D is perhaps TRBD1 (5 bases). Germline assignment: CDR1 DFQATT and CDR2 SNEGSKA (reference sequence). The CDR3 loop spans 14 amino acids. Trimming pared 6 bases from V and 0 bases from J, leaving 12 bases between. The CDR3 DNA reads as TGCAGTGCAGGGGACCTATCCTCTGGAAACACCATATATTTT. The encoded protein is CSAGDLSSGNTIYF.

The J gene is TRBJ2-6, the V gene TRBV7-9, with D possibly TRBD2 on 5 matching bases. V was trimmed by 1 base and J by 0 bases, leaving 7 bases between them. Germline assignment: CDR1 SEHNR and CDR2 FQNEAQ (reference sequence). CDR3 length equals 16 residues. The CDR3 DNA reads as TGTGCCAGCAGCTTAGGTCGGGACTCTGGGGCCAACGTCCTGACTTTC. It translates to CASSLGRDSGANVLTF.

The chain links TRBV6-5 to TRBJ2-3; 11 bases agree with TRBD2. The CDR3 spans 14 residues. Germline V lookup: CDR1 MNHEY, CDR2 SVGAGI. V lost 2 bases, J lost 5 bases, and 0 bases stayed unmatched. The CDR3 sequence is CASSYGTSGDTQYF. The DNA of the CDR3 is TGTGCCAGCAGTTACGGGACTAGCGGAGATACGCAGTATTTT.

CDR3 amino acids: CASSLQAGTGGYEQYF. The CDR3 coding sequence is TGCGCCAGCAGCCTCCAAGCCGGGACAGGAGGCTACGAGCAGTACTTC. This chain uses TRBV5-1 with TRBJ2-7, with 8 bases matching TRBD1. CDR3 length: 16 amino acids. Germline CDR1 reads SGHRS; CDR2 reads YFSETQ. The ends lost 4 bases at V and 3 bases at J; junction bases unmatched: 12.

This chain uses TRBV5-1 with TRBJ2-1; no clear D. CDR3 length: 15 amino acids. Germline V gene sequence: CDR1 SGHRS, CDR2 YFSETQ. Trimming pared 4 bases from V and 5 bases from J, leaving 16 bases between. CDR3 DNA: TGCGCCAGCAGCACCTTAGCCGGGCCCGACAATGAGCAGTTCTTC. This translates into CASSTLAGPDNEQFF.

The V and J genes are TRBV3-1 and TRBJ2-5; no definite D call. The V end lost 7 bases, the J end lost 5 bases, and 17 bases lay between the germline ends. CDR1 and CDR2 from the germline V gene are LGHDT and YNNKEL (reference sequence). CDR3 size: 14 residues. The CDR3 sequence is CASKLDSTMETQYF. CDR3 nucleotide sequence: TGTGCCAGCAAACTTGACTCGACCATGGAGACCCAGTACTTC.

The rearrangement uses TRBV20-1 and TRBJ1-2, with D possibly TRBD1 on 5 matching bases. CDR3 length: 11 amino acids. Trimming cost V 2 bases and J 8 bases, with 9 bases left between them. Germline lookup yields CDR1 DFQATT and CDR2 SNEGSKA (reference sequence). This chain's CDR3 is CSARQGMGYTF. CDR3 nucleotides: TGCAGTGCTAGACAGGGAATGGGCTACACCTTC.